Listed here are 16 T cell receptor beta chains from one sample, sequenced in a study of human T cells and chemical hapten exposure. TCRdb redid the calling of the RACE reads with MiXCR, one entry per CDR3 protein. The profile shows 75,000 to 100,000 distinct CDR3 sequences, 9.5% to 15% of them singletons. Time point here: patch test 1, 2 weeks after DPC sensitization. Noted treatment: therapeutic diphenylcyclopropenone sensitization with weekly scalp DPC. The sequencing here drew on whole blood, taken in connection with sensitization to the hapten diphenylcyclopropenone (DPC). Source of these receptors: a woman aged 40 to 49 with alopecia areata. Some clones in this sample may be carry-over from other donors' samples.

This CDR3 reads CASSLEPSALYEQYF. CDR3 in DNA: TGTGCCAGCAGCTTAGAGCCTAGCGCGCTCTACGAGCAGTACTTC. The gene calls are TRBV7-8 and TRBJ2-7; tentatively, D is TRBD2 (6 bases). From germline, CDR1 is SGHVS and CDR2 FQNEAQ. Trimming took off 1 base at V and 3 bases at J, with 13 bases between the two ends. The CDR3 contains 15 residues. Together with reference TRBV7-8 and TRBJ2-7, the CDR3 gives the full variable domain: GAGVSQSPRYKVAKRGQDVALRCDPISGHVSLFWYQQALGQGPEFLTYFQNEAQLDKSGLPSDRFFAERPEGSVSTLKIQRTQQEDSAVYLCASSLEPSALYEQYFGPGTRLTVT.

This clonotype was observed a handful of times. V and J are TRBV4-2 and TRBJ2-5; D tentatively fits TRBD1 or TRBD2 (5 bases each). Germline CDR1 and CDR2: LGHNA and YNFKEQ. The CDR3 loop spans 13 amino acids. V lost 4 bases and J lost 5, with 11 bases in between. The CDR3 spells CASSRGREETQYF. For the CDR3, the DNA is TGTGCCAGCAGCCGAGGCAGGGAGGAGACCCAGTACTTC.

Ten or more counts support this clonotype. The chain combines TRBV2 with TRBJ2-1; D unclear. The CDR3 spans 15 residues. The V gene's germline CDR1 is SNHLY and CDR2 FYNNEI. V was pared by 4 bases and J by 2 bases, with 12 bases between. Here the CDR3 reads CASSARGTTYNEQFF. CDR3 bases: TGTGCCAGCAGTGCGCGCGGTACTACCTACAATGAGCAGTTCTTC.

This clonotype appeared many times. The CDR3 protein is CASSLSEQFF. The CDR3 DNA follows: TGTGCCAGCAGCTTATCTGAGCAGTTCTTC. This chain connects TRBV7-2 to TRBJ2-1; D is unclear. Germline lookup yields CDR1 SGHTA and CDR2 FQGNSA. The CDR3 is made up of 10 amino acids. V lost 2 bases and J 9 bases, leaving 2 bases between the germline ends.

Ten or more counts support this clonotype. CDR3 in amino acids: CASSIGGGRHTDTQYF. In DNA, the CDR3 is TGTGCCAGTAGTATAGGAGGCGGGAGGCACACAGATACGCAGTATTTT. This sequence joins TRBV19 and TRBJ2-3; 8 positions match TRBD2. The CDR3 extends over 16 amino acids. Germline V gene lookup returns CDR1 LNHDA and CDR2 SQIVND (reference sequence). Trimming took 1 base from V and 2 from J; bases not matched to a gene: 5.

Only a few counts were recorded for this clonotype. The J gene is TRBJ1-1, the V gene TRBV29-1, with D possibly matching TRBD1 (5 bases). Germline CDR1 is SQVTM and CDR2 is ANQGSEA. Trimming stripped 4 bases from V and 10 bases from J, with 7 bases between. The CDR3 loop spans 9 amino acids. The CDR3 region is CSVAGGAFF. The CDR3 DNA is TGCAGCGTTGCGGGGGGAGCTTTCTTT. Supplemented by reference TRBV29-1 and TRBJ1-1, the full variable domain reads SAVISQKPSRDICQRGTSLTIQCQVDSQVTMMFWYRQQPGQSLTLIATANQGSEATYESGFVIDKFPISRPNLTFSTLTVSNMSPEDSSIYLCSVAGGAFFGQGTRLTVV.

Many counts were recorded for this clonotype. This rearrangement joins TRBV28 to TRBJ2-5; D may match TRBD1 or TRBD2 (5 bases each). The CDR3 covers 17 residues. CDR1 MDHEN and CDR2 SYDVKM come from the germline V gene. V gave up 2 bases and J gave up 5 bases, with 21 bases separating them. CDR3 nucleotides: TGTGCCAGCAGTTTAGGAGAGGGCCTGGGGCTGATTGAGACCCAGTACTTC. Its protein product is CASSLGEGLGLIETQYF.

Only a few counts were recorded for this clonotype. The chain employs TRBV29-1 and TRBJ1-4; D is uncertain. In germline, CDR1 is SQVTM, CDR2 ANQGSEA. V was clipped by 4 bases and J by 4 bases, with 1 base between them. The CDR3 length is 10 residues. The CDR3 nucleotides read TGCAGCGTTGGTAATGAAAAACTGTTTTTT. This gives the protein CSVGNEKLFF.

This clonotype was picked up a small number of times. The V gene is TRBV9, the J gene TRBJ1-1; D is perhaps TRBD1 (5 bases). The germline gives CDR1 SGDLS, CDR2 YYNGEE. The V end was cut by 0 bases, the J end by 6 bases, with 9 bases between. The CDR3 has 13 residues. This CDR3 reads CASSVGTGPEAFF. In DNA form, the CDR3 reads TGTGCCAGCAGCGTAGGCACGGGACCTGAAGCTTTCTTT.

The J gene is TRBJ1-2, the V gene TRBV12-3 or TRBV12-4, with 7 positions matching TRBD1. V lost 5 bases and J lost 2; bases outside the gene matches: 5. The CDR3 totals 14 residues. As DNA, the CDR3 is TGTGCCAGCAGTCTCGGACAGGCCAACTATGGCTACACCTTC. Its protein is CASSLGQANYGYTF.

This clonotype was counted a few times. The chain joins TRBV28 to TRBJ2-1, with D perhaps TRBD2 (5 bases). Trimming left V 5 bases short and J 2 bases short, with 13 bases between. CDR3 length equals 15 residues. Germline V gives CDR1 MDHEN, CDR2 SYDVKM. CDR3 nucleotides: TGTGCCAGCAGTCTAGCCGTTATTACCTACAATGAGCAGTTCTTC. It specifies CASSLAVITYNEQFF.

This clonotype turned up a few times. This chain uses TRBV29-1 with TRBJ2-7, with 8 bases matching TRBD1. With 4 bases clipped from V and 6 bases from J, the junction kept 11 bases outside the gene matches. The CDR3 has 14 residues. Germline V gene sequence: CDR1 SQVTM, CDR2 ANQGSEA. The CDR3 DNA is TGCAGCGTTGGAACAGACAGGGGAATTGGCGAGCAGTACTTC. Residues: CSVGTDRGIGEQYF.

The chain joins TRBV14 to TRBJ2-1; the D gene could be TRBD1 or TRBD2 (5 bases each). The V gene lost 4 bases and the J gene lost 10 bases, with 17 bases spanning the gap. The CDR3 consists of 14 residues. Germline V gives CDR1 SGHDN, CDR2 FVKESK. The CDR3 nucleotides are TGTGCCAGCAGCCCTGGGACGGGATGGGGAGAGCAGTTCTTC. It is translated as CASSPGTGWGEQFF.

This clonotype was detected only a few times. The rearrangement links TRBV3-1 to TRBJ2-1, with 13 bases matching TRBD2. The ends lost 4 bases at V and 4 bases at J; junction bases unmatched: 10. Germline CDR1 and CDR2: LGHDT and YNNKEL (reference sequence). The CDR3 length is 18 residues. CDR3 nucleotide sequence: TGTGCCAGCAGCCCAGGGACTAGCGGGGATATAACGTACAATGAGCAGTTCTTC. This encodes CASSPGTSGDITYNEQFF.

This clonotype was picked up a small number of times. The rearrangement links TRBV29-1 to TRBJ2-7, with D tentatively TRBD1 (5 bases). CDR1 and CDR2 from the germline V gene are SQVTM and ANQGSEA. This CDR3 comprises 13 residues. Trimming pared 2 bases from V and 5 bases from J, leaving 13 bases between. CDR3 bases: TGCAGCGTTGAAAGGGGATTAGGTGACGAGCAGTACTTC. This sequence encodes CSVERGLGDEQYF.

This clonotype occurred a few times. The rearrangement links TRBV12-3 or TRBV12-4 to TRBJ1-2; 9 bases are a match to TRBD1. The ends lost 3 bases at V and 3 bases at J; junction bases unmatched: 5. The CDR3 has 15 residues. Written as DNA, the CDR3 is TGTGCCAGCAGTTTCGAGGGACAGGGATACTATGGCTACACCTTC. This gives the protein CASSFEGQGYYGYTF.